This entry describes one TCR beta chain. The assay was immunoSEQ multiplex PCR, and TCRdb's table has in-frame clones only and misses some. The table has 430,000 or so clones, 70% to 90% seen once. The germline gives CDR1 SGDLS, CDR2 YYNGEE. V lost 0 bases and J lost 0, with 9 bases in between. This CDR3 is built from 15 residues. This sample was taken from a study of blood T cell repertoires in COVID-19. Study overall: Sites in the United States, Italy and Spain provided acute and convalescent COVID-19 samples.

Participants spanned ages 18 to 89 years and resided in about two dozen US areas. V gene TRBV9 combines with J gene TRBJ1-1; D unresolved. The sequence derives from a middle-aged woman who had recovered from COVID-19. Material: PBMCs or T cells enriched from blood (not recorded which). The CDR3 protein is CASSVDHRLNTEAFF. The CDR3 DNA is TGTGCCAGCAGCGTAGATCACAGATTGAACACTGAAGCTTTCTTT.